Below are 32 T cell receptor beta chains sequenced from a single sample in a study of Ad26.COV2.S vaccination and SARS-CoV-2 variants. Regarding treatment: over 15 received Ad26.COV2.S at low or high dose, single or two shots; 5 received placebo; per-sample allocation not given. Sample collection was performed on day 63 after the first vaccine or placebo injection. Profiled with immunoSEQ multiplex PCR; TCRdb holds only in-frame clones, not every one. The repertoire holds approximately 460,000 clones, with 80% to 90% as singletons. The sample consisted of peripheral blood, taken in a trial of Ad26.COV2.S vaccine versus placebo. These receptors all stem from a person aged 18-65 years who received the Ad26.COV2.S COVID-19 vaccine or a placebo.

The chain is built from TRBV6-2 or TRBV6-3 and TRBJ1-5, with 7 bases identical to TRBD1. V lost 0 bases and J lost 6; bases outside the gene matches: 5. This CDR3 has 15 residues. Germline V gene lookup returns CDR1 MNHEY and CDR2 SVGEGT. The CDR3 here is CASSYSAPGGQPQHF. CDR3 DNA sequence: TGTGCCAGCAGTTACTCCGCCCCAGGGGGTCAGCCCCAGCATTTT.

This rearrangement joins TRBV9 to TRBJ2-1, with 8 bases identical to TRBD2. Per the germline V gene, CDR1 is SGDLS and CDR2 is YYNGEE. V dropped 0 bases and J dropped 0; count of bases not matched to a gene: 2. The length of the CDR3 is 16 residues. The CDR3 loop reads CASSVAGGLSYNEQFF. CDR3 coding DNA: TGTGCCAGCAGCGTAGCGGGGGGGCTCTCCTACAATGAGCAGTTCTTC.

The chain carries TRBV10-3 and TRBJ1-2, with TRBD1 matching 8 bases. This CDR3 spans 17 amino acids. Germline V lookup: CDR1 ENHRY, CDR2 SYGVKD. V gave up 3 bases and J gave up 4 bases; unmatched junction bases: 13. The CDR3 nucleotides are TGTGCCATCAGTGACGGAGATGCGACAGGGGTTTCCTATGGCTACACCTTC. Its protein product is CAISDGDATGVSYGYTF.

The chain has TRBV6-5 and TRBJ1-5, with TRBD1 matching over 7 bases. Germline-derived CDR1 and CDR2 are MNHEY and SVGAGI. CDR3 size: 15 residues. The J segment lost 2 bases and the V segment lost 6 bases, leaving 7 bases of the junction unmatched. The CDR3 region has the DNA TGTGCCAGCAGAAACAGGGGAGGAGGCAATCAGCCCCAGCATTTT. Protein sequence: CASRNRGGGNQPQHF.

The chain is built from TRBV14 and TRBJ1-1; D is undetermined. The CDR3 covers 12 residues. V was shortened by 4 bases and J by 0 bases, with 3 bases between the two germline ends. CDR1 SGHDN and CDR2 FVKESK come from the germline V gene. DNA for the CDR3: TGTGCCAGCAGCCTAATGAACACTGAAGCTTTCTTT. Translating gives CASSLMNTEAFF.

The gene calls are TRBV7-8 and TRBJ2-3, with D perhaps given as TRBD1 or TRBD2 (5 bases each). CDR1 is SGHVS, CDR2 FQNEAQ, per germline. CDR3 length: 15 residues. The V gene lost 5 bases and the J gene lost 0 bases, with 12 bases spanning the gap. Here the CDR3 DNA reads TGTGCCAGCAGCCCTAGGGGCGGGAGCACAGATACGCAGTATTTT. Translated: CASSPRGGSTDTQYF.

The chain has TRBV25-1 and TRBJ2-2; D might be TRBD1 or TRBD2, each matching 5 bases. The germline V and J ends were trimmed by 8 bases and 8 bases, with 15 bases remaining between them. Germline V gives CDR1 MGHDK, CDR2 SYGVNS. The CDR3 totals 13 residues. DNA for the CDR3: TGTGCCAGCCGGGGCCTAGCTGGGGGGGAGCTGTTTTTT. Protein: CASRGLAGGELFF.

CDR3 protein: CASISPQDNKAFF. CDR3 nucleotide sequence: TGTGCCAGCATCTCACCGCAGGACAATAAAGCTTTCTTT. V usage is TRBV6-5 and J usage is TRBJ1-1, with D perhaps TRBD1 (5 bases). Trimming shortened V by 7 bases and J by 9 bases, and 18 bases separated the two germline ends. The CDR3 totals 13 residues. From germline, CDR1 is MNHEY and CDR2 SVGAGI.

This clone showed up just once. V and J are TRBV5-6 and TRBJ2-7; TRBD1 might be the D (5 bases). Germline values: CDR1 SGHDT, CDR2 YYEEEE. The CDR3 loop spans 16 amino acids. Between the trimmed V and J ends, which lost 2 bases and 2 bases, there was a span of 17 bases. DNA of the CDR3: TGTGCCAGCAGCTTCCCCGGCCAGGGTATAACCTACGAGCAGTACTTC. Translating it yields CASSFPGQGITYEQYF. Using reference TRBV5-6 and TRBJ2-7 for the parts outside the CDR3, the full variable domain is DAGVTQSPTHLIKTRGQQVTLRCSPKSGHDTVSWYQQALGQGPQFIFQYYEEEERQRGNFPDRFSGHQFPNYSSELNVNALLLGDSALYLCASSFPGQGITYEQYFGPGTRLTVT.

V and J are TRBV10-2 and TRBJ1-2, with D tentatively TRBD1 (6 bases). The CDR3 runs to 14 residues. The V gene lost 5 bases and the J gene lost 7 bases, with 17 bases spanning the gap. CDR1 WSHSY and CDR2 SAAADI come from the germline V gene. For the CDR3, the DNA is TGCGCCAGCAGTATGACAGGAGGGGCACTTGGCTACACCTTC. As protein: CASSMTGGALGYTF.

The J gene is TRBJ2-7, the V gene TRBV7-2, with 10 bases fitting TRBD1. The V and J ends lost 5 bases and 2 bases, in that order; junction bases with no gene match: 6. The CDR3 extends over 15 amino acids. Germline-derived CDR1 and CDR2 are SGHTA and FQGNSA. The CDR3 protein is CASSLRTGGAYEQYF. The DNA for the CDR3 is TGTGCCAGCAGCCTCCGGACAGGGGGGGCCTACGAGCAGTACTTC.

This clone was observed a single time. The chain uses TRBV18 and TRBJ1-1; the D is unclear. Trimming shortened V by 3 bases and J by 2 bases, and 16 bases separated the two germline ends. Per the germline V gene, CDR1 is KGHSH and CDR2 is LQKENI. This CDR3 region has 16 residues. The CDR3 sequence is CASSPGVLQLNTEAFF. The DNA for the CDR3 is TGTGCCAGCTCACCGGGCGTTCTCCAACTAAACACTGAAGCTTTCTTT.

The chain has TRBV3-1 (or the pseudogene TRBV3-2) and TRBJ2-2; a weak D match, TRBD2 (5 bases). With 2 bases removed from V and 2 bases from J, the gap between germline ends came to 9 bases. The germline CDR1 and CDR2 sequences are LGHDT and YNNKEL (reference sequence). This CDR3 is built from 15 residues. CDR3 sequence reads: CASSQNGLNTGELFF. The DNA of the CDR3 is TGTGCCAGCAGCCAAAATGGACTCAACACCGGGGAGCTGTTTTTT.

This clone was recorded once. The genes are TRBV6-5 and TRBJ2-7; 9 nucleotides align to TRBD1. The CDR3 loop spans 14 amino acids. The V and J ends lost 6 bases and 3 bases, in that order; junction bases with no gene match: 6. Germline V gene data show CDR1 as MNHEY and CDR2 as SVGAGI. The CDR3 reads CASRGQGKNYEQYF. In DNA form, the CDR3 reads TGTGCCAGCAGAGGACAGGGGAAAAACTACGAGCAGTACTTC.

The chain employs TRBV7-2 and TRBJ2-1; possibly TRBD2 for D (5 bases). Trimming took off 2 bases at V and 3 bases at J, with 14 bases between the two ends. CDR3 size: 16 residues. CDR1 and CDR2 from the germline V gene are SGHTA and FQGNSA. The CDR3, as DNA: TGTGCCAGCAGCTTACTTTCGGGGTTAAACTACAATGAGCAGTTCTTC. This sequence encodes CASSLLSGLNYNEQFF.

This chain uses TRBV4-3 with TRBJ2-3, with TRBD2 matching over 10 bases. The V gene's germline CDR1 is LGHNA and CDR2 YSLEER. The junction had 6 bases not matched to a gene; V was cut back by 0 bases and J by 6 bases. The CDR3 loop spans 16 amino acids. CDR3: CASSQDLAGAGDTQYF. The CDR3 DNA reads TGCGCCAGCAGCCAAGATCTAGCGGGGGCCGGGGATACGCAGTATTTT.

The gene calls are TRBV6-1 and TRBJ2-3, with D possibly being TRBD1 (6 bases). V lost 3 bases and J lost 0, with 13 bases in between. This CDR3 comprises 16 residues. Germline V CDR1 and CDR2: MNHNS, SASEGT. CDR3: CASSERTGYSTDTQYF. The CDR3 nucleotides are TGTGCCAGCAGTGAGAGAACAGGGTATAGCACAGATACGCAGTATTTT.

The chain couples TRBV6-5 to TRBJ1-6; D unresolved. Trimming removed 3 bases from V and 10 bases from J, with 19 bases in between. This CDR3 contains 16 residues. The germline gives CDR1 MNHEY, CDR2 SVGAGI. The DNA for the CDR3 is TGTGCCAGCAGTTATCAACGAGGAAGAGGTAACTCACCCCTCCACTTT. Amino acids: CASSYQRGRGNSPLHF.

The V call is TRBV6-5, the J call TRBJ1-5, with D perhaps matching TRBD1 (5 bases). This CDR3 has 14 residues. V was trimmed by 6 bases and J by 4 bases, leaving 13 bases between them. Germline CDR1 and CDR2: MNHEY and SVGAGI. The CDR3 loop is CASRTGTRNQPQHF. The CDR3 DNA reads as TGTGCCAGCAGGACCGGGACTCGAAATCAGCCCCAGCATTTT.

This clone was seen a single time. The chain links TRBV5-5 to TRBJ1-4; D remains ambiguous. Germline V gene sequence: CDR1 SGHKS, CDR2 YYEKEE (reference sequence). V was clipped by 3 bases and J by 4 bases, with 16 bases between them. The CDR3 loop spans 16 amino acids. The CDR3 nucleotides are TGTGCCAGCAGCTCCCTTCTCGCAGGTGATAATGAAAAACTGTTTTTT. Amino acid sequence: CASSSLLAGDNEKLFF.

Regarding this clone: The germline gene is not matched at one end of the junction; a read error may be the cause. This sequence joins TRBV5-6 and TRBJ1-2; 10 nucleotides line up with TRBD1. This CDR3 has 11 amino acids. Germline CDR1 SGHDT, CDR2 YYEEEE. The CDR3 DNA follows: TGTGCCAGCAGCCAGGGGACAGGGGCGGACTTC. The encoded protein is CASSQGTGADF. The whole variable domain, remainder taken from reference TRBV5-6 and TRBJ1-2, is DAGVTQSPTHLIKTRGQQVTLRCSPKSGHDTVSWYQQALGQGPQFIFQYYEEEERQRGNFPDRFSGHQFPNYSSELNVNALLLGDSALYLCASSQGTGADFGSGTRLTVV.

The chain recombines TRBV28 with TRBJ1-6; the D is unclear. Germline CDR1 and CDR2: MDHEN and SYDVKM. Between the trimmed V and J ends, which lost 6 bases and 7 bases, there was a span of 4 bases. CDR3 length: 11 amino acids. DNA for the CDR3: TGTGCCAGCAGCGGGAATTCACCCCTCCACTTT. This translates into CASSGNSPLHF.

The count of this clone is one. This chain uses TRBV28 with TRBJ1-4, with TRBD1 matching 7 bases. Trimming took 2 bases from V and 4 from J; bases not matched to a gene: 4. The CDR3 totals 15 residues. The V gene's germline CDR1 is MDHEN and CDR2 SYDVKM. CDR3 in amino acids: CASSLGAGGNEKLFF. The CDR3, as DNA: TGTGCCAGCAGTTTAGGGGCAGGGGGTAATGAAAAACTGTTTTTT.

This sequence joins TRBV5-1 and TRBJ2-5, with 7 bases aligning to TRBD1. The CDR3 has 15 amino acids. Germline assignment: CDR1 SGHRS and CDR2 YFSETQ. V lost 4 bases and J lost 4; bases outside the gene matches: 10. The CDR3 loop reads CASSHKTGLGETQYF. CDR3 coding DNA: TGCGCCAGCAGCCACAAGACAGGGTTAGGAGAGACCCAGTACTTC.

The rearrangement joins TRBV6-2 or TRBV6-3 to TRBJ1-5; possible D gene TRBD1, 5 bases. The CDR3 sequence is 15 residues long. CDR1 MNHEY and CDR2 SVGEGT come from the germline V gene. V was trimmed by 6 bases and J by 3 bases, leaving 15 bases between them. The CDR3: CASSWDRNYNQPQHF. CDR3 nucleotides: TGTGCCAGCAGCTGGGACCGAAATTACAATCAGCCCCAGCATTTT.

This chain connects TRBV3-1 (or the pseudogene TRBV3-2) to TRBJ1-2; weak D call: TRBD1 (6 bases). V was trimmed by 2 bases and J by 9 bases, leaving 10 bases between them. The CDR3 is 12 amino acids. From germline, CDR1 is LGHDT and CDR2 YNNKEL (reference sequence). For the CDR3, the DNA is TGTGCCAGCAGCCAATCTAGGGGGAGCTACACCTTC. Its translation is CASSQSRGSYTF.

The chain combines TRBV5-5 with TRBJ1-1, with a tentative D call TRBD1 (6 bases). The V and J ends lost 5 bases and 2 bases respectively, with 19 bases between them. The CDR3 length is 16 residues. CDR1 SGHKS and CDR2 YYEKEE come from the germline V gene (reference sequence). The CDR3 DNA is TGTGCCAGCAGACAGGGCCTCCGGGACATAAACACTGAAGCTTTCTTT. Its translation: CASRQGLRDINTEAFF.

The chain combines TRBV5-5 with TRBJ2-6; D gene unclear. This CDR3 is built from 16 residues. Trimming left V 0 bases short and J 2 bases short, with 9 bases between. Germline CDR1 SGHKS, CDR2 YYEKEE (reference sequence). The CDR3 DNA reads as TGTGCCAGCAGCTTGGTAGGGTCAGCTGGGGCCAACGTCCTGACTTTC. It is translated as CASSLVGSAGANVLTF.

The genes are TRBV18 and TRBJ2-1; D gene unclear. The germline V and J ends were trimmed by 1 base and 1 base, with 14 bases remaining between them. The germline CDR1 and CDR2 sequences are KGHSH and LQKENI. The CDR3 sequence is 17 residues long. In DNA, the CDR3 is TGTGCCAGCTCACCACTCCCGACCCCTCGGTCCTACAATGAGCAGTTCTTC. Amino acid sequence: CASSPLPTPRSYNEQFF.

CDR3 DNA: TGCGCCAGCAGCCATTCTCATATAAGGATCCAGGGTGGCGAAAAACTGTTTTTT. As protein: CASSHSHIRIQGGEKLFF. This chain connects TRBV4-3 to TRBJ1-4, with D possibly TRBD1 on 5 matching bases. V was cut by 3 bases and J by 8 bases, with 25 bases left in between. From germline, CDR1 is LGHNA and CDR2 YSLEER. This CDR3 is 18 amino acids long.

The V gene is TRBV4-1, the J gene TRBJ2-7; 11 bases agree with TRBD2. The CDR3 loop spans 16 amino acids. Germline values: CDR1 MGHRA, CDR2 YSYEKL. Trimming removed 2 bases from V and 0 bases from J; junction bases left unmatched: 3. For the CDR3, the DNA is TGCGCCAGCAGCCAACAACTAGCGGGAGACTCCTACGAGCAGTACTTC. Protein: CASSQQLAGDSYEQYF.

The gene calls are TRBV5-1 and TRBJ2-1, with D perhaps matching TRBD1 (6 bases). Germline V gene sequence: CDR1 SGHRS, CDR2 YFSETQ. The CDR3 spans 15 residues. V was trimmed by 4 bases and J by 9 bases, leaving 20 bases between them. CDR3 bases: TGCGCCAGCAGCCCACAAGGGAAACAGGGAAGTGAGCAGTTCTTC. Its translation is CASSPQGKQGSEQFF.